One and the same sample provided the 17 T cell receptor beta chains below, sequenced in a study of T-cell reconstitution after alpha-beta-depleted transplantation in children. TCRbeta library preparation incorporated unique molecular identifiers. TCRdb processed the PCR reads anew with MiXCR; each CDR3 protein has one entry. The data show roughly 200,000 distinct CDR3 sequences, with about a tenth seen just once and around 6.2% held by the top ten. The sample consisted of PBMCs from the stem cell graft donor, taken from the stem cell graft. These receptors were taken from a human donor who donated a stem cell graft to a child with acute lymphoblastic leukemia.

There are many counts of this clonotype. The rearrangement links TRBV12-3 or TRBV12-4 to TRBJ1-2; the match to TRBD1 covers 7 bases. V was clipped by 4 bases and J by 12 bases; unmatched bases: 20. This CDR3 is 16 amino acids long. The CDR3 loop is CASSSFLSYPGTEHTF. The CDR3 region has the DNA TGTGCCAGCAGTTCCTTCTTATCTTACCCCGGGACAGAACACACCTTC.

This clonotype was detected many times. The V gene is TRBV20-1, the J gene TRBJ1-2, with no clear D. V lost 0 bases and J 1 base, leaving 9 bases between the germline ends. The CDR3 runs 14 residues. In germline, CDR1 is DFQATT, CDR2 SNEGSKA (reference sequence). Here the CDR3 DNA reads TGCAGTGCTAGAGACCCAGTTCGTAACTATGGCTACACCTTC. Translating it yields CSARDPVRNYGYTF.

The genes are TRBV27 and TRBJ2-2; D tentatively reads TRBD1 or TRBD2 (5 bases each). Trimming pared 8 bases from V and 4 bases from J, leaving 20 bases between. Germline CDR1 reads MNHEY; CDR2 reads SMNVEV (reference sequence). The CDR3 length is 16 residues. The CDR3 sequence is CASLTFRVRGTGELFF. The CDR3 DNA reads TGTGCCAGCCTAACGTTCAGGGTGAGGGGCACCGGGGAGCTGTTTTTT.

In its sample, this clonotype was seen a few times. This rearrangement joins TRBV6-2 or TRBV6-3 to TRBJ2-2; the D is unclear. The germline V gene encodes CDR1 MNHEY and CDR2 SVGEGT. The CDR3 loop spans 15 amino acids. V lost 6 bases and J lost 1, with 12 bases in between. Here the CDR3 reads CASSPLRVNTGELFF. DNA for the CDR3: TGTGCCAGCAGCCCACTTAGGGTGAACACCGGGGAGCTGTTTTTT.

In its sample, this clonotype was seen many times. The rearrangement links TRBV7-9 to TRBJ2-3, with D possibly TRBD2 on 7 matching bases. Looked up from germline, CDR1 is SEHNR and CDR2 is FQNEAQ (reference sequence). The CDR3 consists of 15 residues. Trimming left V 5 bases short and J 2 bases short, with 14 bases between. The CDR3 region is CASSTRGAYTDTQYF. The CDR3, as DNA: TGTGCCAGCAGCACCCGGGGGGCGTACACAGATACGCAGTATTTT.

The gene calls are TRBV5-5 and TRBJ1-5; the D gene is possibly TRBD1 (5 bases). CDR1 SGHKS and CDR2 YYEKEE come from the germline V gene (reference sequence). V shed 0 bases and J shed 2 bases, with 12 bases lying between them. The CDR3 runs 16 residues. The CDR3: CASSLEAGFGNQPQHF. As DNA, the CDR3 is TGTGCCAGCAGCTTGGAGGCAGGGTTCGGCAATCAGCCCCAGCATTTT.

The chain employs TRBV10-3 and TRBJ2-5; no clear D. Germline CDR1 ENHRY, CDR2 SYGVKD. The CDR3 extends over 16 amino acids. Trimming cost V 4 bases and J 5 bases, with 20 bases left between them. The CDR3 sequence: CAISGGRRLDWETQYF. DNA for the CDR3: TGTGCCATCAGTGGGGGAAGGCGCCTGGATTGGGAGACCCAGTACTTC.

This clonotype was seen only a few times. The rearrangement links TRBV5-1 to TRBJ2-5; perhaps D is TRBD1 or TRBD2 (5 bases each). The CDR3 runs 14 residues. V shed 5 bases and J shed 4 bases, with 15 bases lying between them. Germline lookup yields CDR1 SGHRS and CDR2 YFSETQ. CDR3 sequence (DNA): TGCGCCAGCAGTTTTACCAGGGACGGAGAGACCCAGTACTTC. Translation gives CASSFTRDGETQYF. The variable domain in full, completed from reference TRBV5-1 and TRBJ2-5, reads KAGVTQTPRYLIKTRGQQVTLSCSPISGHRSVSWYQQTPGQGLQFLFEYFSETQRNKGNFPGRFSGRQFSNSRSEMNVSTLELGDSALYLCASSFTRDGETQYFGPGTRLLVL.

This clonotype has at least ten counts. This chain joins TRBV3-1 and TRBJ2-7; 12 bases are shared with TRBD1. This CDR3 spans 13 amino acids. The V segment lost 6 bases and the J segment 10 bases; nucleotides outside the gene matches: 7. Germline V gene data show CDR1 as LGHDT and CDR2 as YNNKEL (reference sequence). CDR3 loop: CASRLGQGAGQYF. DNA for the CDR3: TGTGCCAGCAGACTGGGACAGGGGGCCGGACAGTACTTC.

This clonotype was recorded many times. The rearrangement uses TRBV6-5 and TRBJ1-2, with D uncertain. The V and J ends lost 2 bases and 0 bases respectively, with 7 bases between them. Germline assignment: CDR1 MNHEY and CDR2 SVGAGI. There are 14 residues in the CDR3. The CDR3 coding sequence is TGTGCCAGCAGTTACCAGCCTTCTAACTATGGCTACACCTTC. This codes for CASSYQPSNYGYTF.

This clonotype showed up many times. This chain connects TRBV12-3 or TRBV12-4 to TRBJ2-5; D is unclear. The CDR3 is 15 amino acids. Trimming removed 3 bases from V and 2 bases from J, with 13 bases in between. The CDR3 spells CASSFSAERQETQYF. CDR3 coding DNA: TGTGCCAGCAGTTTTTCCGCCGAGAGGCAAGAGACCCAGTACTTC.

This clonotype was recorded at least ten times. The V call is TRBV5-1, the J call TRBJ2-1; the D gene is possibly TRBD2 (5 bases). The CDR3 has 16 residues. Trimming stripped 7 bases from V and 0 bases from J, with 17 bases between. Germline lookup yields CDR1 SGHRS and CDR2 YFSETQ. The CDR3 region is CASRSRGTSSYNEQFF. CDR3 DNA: TGCGCCAGCCGATCCCGGGGAACGAGCTCCTACAATGAGCAGTTCTTC.

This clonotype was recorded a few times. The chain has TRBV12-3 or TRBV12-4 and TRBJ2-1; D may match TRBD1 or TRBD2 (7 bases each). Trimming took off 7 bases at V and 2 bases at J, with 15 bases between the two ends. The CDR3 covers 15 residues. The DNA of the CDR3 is TGTGCCAGCACCCGAGGGAGGGGGCCCTACAATGAGCAGTTCTTC. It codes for CASTRGRGPYNEQFF.

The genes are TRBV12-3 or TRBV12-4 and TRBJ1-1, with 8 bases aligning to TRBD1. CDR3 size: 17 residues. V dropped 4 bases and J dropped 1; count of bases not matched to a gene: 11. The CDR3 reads CASSWTGINRENTEAFF. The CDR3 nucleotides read TGTGCCAGCAGTTGGACAGGGATTAATCGCGAGAACACTGAAGCTTTCTTT.

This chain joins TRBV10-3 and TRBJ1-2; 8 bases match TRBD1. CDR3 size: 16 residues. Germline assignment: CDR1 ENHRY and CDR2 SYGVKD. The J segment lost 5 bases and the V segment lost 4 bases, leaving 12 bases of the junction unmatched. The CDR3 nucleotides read TGTGCCATCAGTGTTTCCGGGACAGGAATACGATATGGCTACACCTTC. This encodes CAISVSGTGIRYGYTF.

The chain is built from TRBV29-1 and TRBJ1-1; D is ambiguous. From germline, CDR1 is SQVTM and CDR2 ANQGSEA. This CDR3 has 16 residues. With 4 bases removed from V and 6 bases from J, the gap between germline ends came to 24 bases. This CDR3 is CSVVTENSRGVSEAFF. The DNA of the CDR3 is TGCAGCGTTGTTACAGAAAACAGTCGGGGTGTCTCTGAAGCTTTCTTT.

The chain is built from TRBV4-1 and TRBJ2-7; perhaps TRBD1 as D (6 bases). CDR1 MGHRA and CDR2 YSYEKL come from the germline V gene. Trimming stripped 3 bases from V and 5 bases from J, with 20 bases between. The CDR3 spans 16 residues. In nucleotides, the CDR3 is TGCGCCAGCAGCCACCGCGACAGGCGGGTCGGCGACGAGCAGTACTTC. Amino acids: CASSHRDRRVGDEQYF.